The T cell receptor (beta chain) described here comes from a study of blood T cell repertoires in COVID-19. Trimming at V came to 5 bases and at J to 0 bases, leaving 7 bases not matched to a gene. This CDR3 contains 16 residues. From germline, CDR1 is SEHNR and CDR2 FQNEAQ (reference sequence). Data came from immunoSEQ multiplex PCR; TCRdb stores just in-frame clones and leaves some out. The sample holds more than 200,000 clones, approximately 80% seen once. V usage is TRBV7-9 and J usage is TRBJ2-1, with TRBD2 matching 7 bases. This receptor was identified in a man at least 80 years old with acute or convalescent COVID-19. Specimen: peripheral blood. The CDR3 spells CASSVVRTSSYNEQFF. CDR3 in DNA: TGTGCCAGCAGCGTTGTCCGGACTAGCTCCTACAATGAGCAGTTCTTC. Full variable domain (missing parts from reference TRBV7-9 and TRBJ2-1): DTGVSQNPRHKITKRGQNVTFRCDPISEHNRLYWYRQTLGQGPEFLTYFQNEAQLEKSRLLSDRFSAERPKGSFSTLEIQRTEQGDSAMYLCASSVVRTSSYNEQFFGPGTRLTVL.